There are many counts of the clone carrying this T cell receptor beta chain. The antigen is unknown. Combining iRepertoire HTBI primers with Arm-PCR of CDR3 regions, the authors built TCR beta libraries. Authors' data handling: Gene usage covered about 62 TRBV and some 13 TRBJ segments. TCRdb used MiXCR to reprocess the multiplex PCR reads, holding one entry per CDR3 protein. The V and J calls reflect TCRdb's pipeline rather than the authors' work. The data contain roughly 420,000 distinct CDR3 sequences, roughly 16% of them seen just once; the ten biggest clones take up about 20%. The sample belongs to a study of regulatory T cells in long-lasting Graves disease. Time point indicated: newly diagnosed GD, antithyroid drugs for less than 3 months. Preparation of the TCR library used RNA extracted from PBMCs. Deletions cut 8 bases from V and 3 bases from J, with 11 bases between. This CDR3 has 12 residues. Germline CDR1 and CDR2: MNHEY and SMNVEV (reference sequence).

General study points: Persistent disease favored TRBV28, TRBJ1-2 and TRBJ2-5.

The chain has TRBV27 and TRBJ2-7, with D perhaps matching TRBD2 (5 bases). The starting material was peripheral blood mononuclear cells (PBMCs), obtained at new diagnosis, from a patient treated with antithyroid drugs. The receptor was isolated from a female donor with Graves disease. This CDR3 reads CASRGMGYEQYF. In DNA, the CDR3 is TGTGCCAGCCGGGGTATGGGCTACGAGCAGTACTTC.